The entry below describes one T cell receptor (beta chain). Its target is unknown. Unique molecular identifiers were present on the cDNA, and a universal primer site came from template switching. One entry per CDR3 protein, called by TCRdb with MiXCR from the 5' RACE reads. The sample gives 410,000 or so distinct CDR3 sequences, approximately 18% of which show up once; roughly an eighth is in the top ten. V was clipped by 4 bases and J by 0 bases, with 11 bases between them. The germline V gene has CDR1 DFQATT and CDR2 SNEGSKA (reference sequence). This CDR3 is built from 14 residues. This specimen comes from a study of identical twins. Study observations and caveats: Beta clonotypes that were abundant in cord blood contained fewer insertions, a pattern absent from memory repertoires. Sharing of beta out-of-frame sequences by twins showed a weaker excess.

Only healthy Caucasians were enrolled as donors. The TCR originated in a man over 45 in good health. The source material was naive T cells sorted from blood. This chain links TRBV20-1 with TRBJ2-3, with D maybe TRBD1 (5 bases). The CDR3, as DNA: TGCAGTGCTATGTTGGGGCCCAGCACAGATACGCAGTATTTT. Translation gives CSAMLGPSTDTQYF.